This T cell receptor (beta chain) was sequenced in a study of T cell responses to AZD1222 COVID-19 vaccine. Study background: Doses given second, at about 4 or about 12 weeks, were pooled. Study-wide results and limits: Clonal diversity may have been underestimated in mostly white British donors. Of spike-specific TCRs, nearly half reportedly target regions left unmutated in variants. Repertoires were collected only later (after the peak T cell response had occurred).

This table comes from immunoSEQ multiplex PCR, and its TCRdb copy is limited to in-frame clones, with some not included. The top ten hold under 1.2% of the sample, which has some 120,000 clones, about nine tenths seen once. This CDR3 is built from 16 residues. CDR1 SGHRS and CDR2 YFSETQ come from the germline V gene. Trimming at V came to 4 bases and at J to 3 bases, leaving 7 bases not matched to a gene. Comment on this clone: Its target is unknown.

The chain links TRBV5-1 to TRBJ1-4, with 9 bases that match TRBD1. Sequences were derived from peripheral blood, sampled on day 0 of AZD1222 vaccination. The receptor's source is an adult in good health. The CDR3 reads CASSTQGAGANEKLFF. As DNA, the CDR3 is TGCGCCAGCAGCACACAGGGGGCAGGAGCTAATGAAAAACTGTTTTTT.